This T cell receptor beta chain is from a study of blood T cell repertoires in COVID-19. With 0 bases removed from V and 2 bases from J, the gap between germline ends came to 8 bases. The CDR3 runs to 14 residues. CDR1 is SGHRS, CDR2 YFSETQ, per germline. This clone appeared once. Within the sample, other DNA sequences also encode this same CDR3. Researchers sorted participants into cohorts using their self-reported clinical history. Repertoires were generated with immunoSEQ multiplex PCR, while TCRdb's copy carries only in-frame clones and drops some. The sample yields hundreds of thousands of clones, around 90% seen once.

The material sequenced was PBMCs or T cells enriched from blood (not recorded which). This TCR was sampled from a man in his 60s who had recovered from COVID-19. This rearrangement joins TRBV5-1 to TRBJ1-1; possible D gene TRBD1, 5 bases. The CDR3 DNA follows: TGCGCCAGCAGCTTGGCCGGGGGAAACACTGAAGCTTTCTTT. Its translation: CASSLAGGNTEAFF. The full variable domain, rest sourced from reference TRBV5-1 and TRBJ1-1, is KAGVTQTPRYLIKTRGQQVTLSCSPISGHRSVSWYQQTPGQGLQFLFEYFSETQRNKGNFPGRFSGRQFSNSRSEMNVSTLELGDSALYLCASSLAGGNTEAFFGQGTRLTVV.